Given below is one T cell receptor beta chain in context. 13 Jbeta primers and 60 Vbeta primers were used for the PCR. The repertoire was sequenced with immunoSEQ multiplex PCR; TCRdb's copy has only in-frame clones and lacks some. The sample holds some 150,000 clones, around 82% seen once. The sample belongs to a study of cytomegalovirus exposure and HLA in healthy donors. The V end lost 6 bases, the J end lost 4 bases, and 13 bases lay between the germline ends. This CDR3 region has 15 residues. Germline V CDR1 and CDR2: MNHNS, SASEGT. The sequenced sample was PBMCs. This sequence originates from a woman in her forties or fifties in good health and CMV-seropositive. V and J are TRBV6-1 and TRBJ1-6, with D possibly being TRBD1 (6 bases). The CDR3 DNA follows: TGTGCCAGCAGAGAGGACAGTCTGTATAATTCACCCCTCCACTTT. Translated, it gives CASREDSLYNSPLHF.